This T cell receptor beta chain is drawn from a study of blood T cell repertoires in COVID-19. Germline CDR1 reads DFQATT; CDR2 reads SNEGSKA (reference sequence). Trimming removed 6 bases from V and 10 bases from J, with 13 bases in between. The CDR3 is 10 amino acids. Data came from immunoSEQ multiplex PCR; TCRdb stores just in-frame clones and leaves some out. The sample lists 200,000 to 250,000 clones; 80% to 90% were seen once. The sequencing sample was made of peripheral blood. The TCR comes from a man between 25 and 39 years old with active or convalescent COVID-19. The V call is TRBV20-1, the J call TRBJ2-7; D gene uncertain. CDR3 residues: CSARNFAQYF. CDR3 in DNA: TGCAGTGCCCGCAACTTCGCTCAGTACTTC.